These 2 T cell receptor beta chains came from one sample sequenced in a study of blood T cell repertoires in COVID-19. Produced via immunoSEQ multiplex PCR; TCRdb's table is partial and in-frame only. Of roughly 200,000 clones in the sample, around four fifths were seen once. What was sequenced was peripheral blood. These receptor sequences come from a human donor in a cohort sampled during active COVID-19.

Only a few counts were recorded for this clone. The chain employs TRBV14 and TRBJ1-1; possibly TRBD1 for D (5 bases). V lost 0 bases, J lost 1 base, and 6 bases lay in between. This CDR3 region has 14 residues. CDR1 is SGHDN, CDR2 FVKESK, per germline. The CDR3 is CASSQETANTEAFF. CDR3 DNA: TGTGCCAGCAGCCAAGAGACAGCGAACACTGAAGCTTTCTTT.

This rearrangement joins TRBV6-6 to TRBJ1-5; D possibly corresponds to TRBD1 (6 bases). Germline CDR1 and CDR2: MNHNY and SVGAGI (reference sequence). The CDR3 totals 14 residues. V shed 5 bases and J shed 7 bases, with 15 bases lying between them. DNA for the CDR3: TGTGCCAGCAGTCAAGACAGGACCCCCCAGCCCCAGCATTTT. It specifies CASSQDRTPQPQHF.